The rows below give T cell receptor beta chains drawn from one sample of a study of shared clonotypes between healthy human individuals. TCRdb's copy holds only in-frame clones and misses some; the assay was immunoSEQ multiplex PCR. The data contain about 490,000 clones, around three quarters of them singletons. Sequenced input: PBMCs. The receptors derive from a woman aged 40-49 years in good health. Some clones in this sample may be carry-over from other donors' samples. Both conserved end residues are part of each CDR3. The D gene is left open where the match is weak. Clone size appears in some rows only: once, few, many, or a class for an expanded clone.

d_call	v_call	j_call	clone_size	cdr3_nt	cdr3_aa
-	TRBV18	TRBJ2-5	-	TGTGCCAGCTCACCAAGTTCGCCGGCGTTCGGGACGGAGACCCAGTACTTC	CASSPSSPAFGTETQYF
-	TRBV6-1	TRBJ2-2	-	TGTGCCAGCAGTCCCCGTGCCGGGGAGCTGTTTTTT	CASSPRAGELFF
-	TRBV7-8	TRBJ2-7	-	TGTGCCAGCAGCTTAGCGCCTGGCCCCTACGAGCAGTACTTC	CASSLAPGPYEQYF
TRBD1	TRBV11-1	TRBJ2-7	-	TGTGCCAGCAGCTTAGCCCCACAGGGGGCCTACGAGCAGTACTTC	CASSLAPQGAYEQYF
-	TRBV5-1	TRBJ1-1	few	TGCGCCAGCAGCTCCCTGGGACCGGAGGTCACTGAAGCTTTCTTT	CASSSLGPEVTEAFF
-	TRBV5-6	TRBJ1-2	few	TGTGCCAGCAGCTTGGAGTCCAGGGGTTATGGCTACACCTTC	CASSLESRGYGYTF
-	TRBV19	TRBJ1-2	-	TGTGCCAGTAGTATAGCTCATACAAGAGCTAACTATGGCTACACCTTC	CASSIAHTRANYGYTF
TRBD2	TRBV5-1	TRBJ2-2	-	TGCGCCAGCACGCAAACCGGGAGGACCACCGGGGAGCTGTTTTTT	CASTQTGRTTGELFF
-	TRBV27	TRBJ2-3	-	TGTGTCCCCAGGCCTAGCAGCACAGATACGCAGTATTTT	CVPRPSSTDTQYF
-	TRBV7-6	TRBJ2-5	-	TGTGCCAGCAGCTTAATTAGACAAGAGACCCAGTACTTC	CASSLIRQETQYF
-	TRBV6-1	TRBJ2-7	-	TGTGCCAGCAATAACAGGGTCTACGAGCAGTACTTC	CASNNRVYEQYF
-	TRBV18	TRBJ1-4	-	TGTGCCAGCTCTCGATCAGTTGAGAAACTGTTTTTT	CASSRSVEKLFF
TRBD2	TRBV13	TRBJ2-1	-	TGTGCCAGCAGCTTAGCAATAGCGGGAGGCAATGAGCAGTTCTTC	CASSLAIAGGNEQFF
-	TRBV28	TRBJ2-4	-	TGTGCCAGCAGTACCGCGTCCGCTGAGGGACCCAAAAACATTCAGTACTTC	CASSTASAEGPKNIQYF
-	TRBV14	TRBJ2-7	-	TGTGCCAGCAGCCAAGGTCGCGAGCAGTACTTC	CASSQGREQYF
TRBD2	TRBV11-2	TRBJ2-1	-	TGTGCCAGCAGCCCCCTGGCTAGCGGGAGATACAATGAGCAGTTCTTC	CASSPLASGRYNEQFF
TRBD1	TRBV9	TRBJ1-2	-	TGTGCCAGCAGCGTAGTTCACAGGGCAGGGGGCTATGGCTACACCTTC	CASSVVHRAGGYGYTF
TRBD2	TRBV6-6	TRBJ2-3	few	TGTGCCAGCAGTTATGGGCTAGCGGGAGCTTCAGATACGCAGTATTTT	CASSYGLAGASDTQYF